A single T cell receptor beta chain is shown here with its context. The sample originates from a study of blood T cell repertoires in COVID-19. Turning to the study itself: Samples came from the United States, Italy and Spain, spanning acute and convalescent COVID-19.

Methods used by the authors: By means of reference gene primer amplification, nucleated cell counts were estimated. Generated by immunoSEQ multiplex PCR, the TCRdb table keeps only in-frame clones and is missing some. For V, J and clone size, that table is used; D and trimming come from the DNA. Here the sample spans 120,000 to 150,000 clones, about 87% being singletons. V trimming: 4 bases; J trimming: 8 bases; junction bases outside the gene matches: 7. This CDR3 is 14 amino acids long. Germline CDR1 MGHRA, CDR2 YSYEKL. Material for sequencing was peripheral blood. V gene TRBV4-1 combines with J gene TRBJ1-4; 7 bases line up with TRBD1. This TCR was recovered from a human donor in a cohort sampled during active COVID-19. CDR3 bases: TGCGCCAGCAGCCCCCGGGACAGACCAGAAAAACTGTTTTTT. Translated: CASSPRDRPEKLFF.